The 5 T cell receptor beta chains given below trace back to one sample, sequenced in a study of shared clonotypes between healthy human individuals. TCRdb keeps only in-frame clones here, not all; method: immunoSEQ multiplex PCR. Here the sample spans millions of clones, more than 80% being singletons. Material for sequencing was naive CD4+ T cells sorted from blood. Subset specified: CD45RA+ positively selected. The source of these receptors is a man aged 18 to 30 in good health.

Concerning this clone itself: Different DNA sequences within this sample yield the same CDR3. The V gene is TRBV28, the J gene TRBJ1-5; the D is unclear. Trimming took 1 base from V and 4 from J, leaving 2 bases between them. The germline CDR1 and CDR2 sequences are MDHEN and SYDVKM. The CDR3 loop spans 12 amino acids. DNA for the CDR3: TGTGCCAGCAGTTTATTGAATCAGCCCCAGCATTTT. It encodes CASSLLNQPQHF.

V gene TRBV5-4 combines with J gene TRBJ1-2, with a weak D call TRBD1 (5 bases). V was trimmed by 5 bases and J by 5 bases, leaving 13 bases between them. In germline, CDR1 is SGHNT, CDR2 YYREEE (reference sequence). The CDR3 has 13 residues. CDR3 sequence (DNA): TGTGCCAGCAGTCTGGGGACGGATTATGGCTACACCTTC. Translation: CASSLGTDYGYTF.

The chain has TRBV28 and TRBJ2-7; D not certain. Germline assignment: CDR1 MDHEN and CDR2 SYDVKM. There are 12 residues in the CDR3. V was cut by 7 bases and J by 6 bases, with 13 bases left in between. CDR3 region: CASTTLLGEQYF. The CDR3 nucleotides read TGTGCCAGCACCACCCTCCTGGGCGAGCAGTACTTC.

The chain has TRBV6-6 and TRBJ2-1, with no clear D. This CDR3 has 15 residues. The V end was cut by 5 bases, the J end by 4 bases, with 15 bases between. The germline V gene has CDR1 MNHNY and CDR2 SVGAGI (reference sequence). Here the CDR3 DNA reads TGTGCCAGCAGTCCAACGCCAAATCTGTACAATGAGCAGTTCTTC. Its protein product is CASSPTPNLYNEQFF.

This clone was seen only once. The chain combines TRBV10-3 with TRBJ2-7; 9 positions match TRBD1. CDR3 size: 12 residues. The J segment lost 7 bases and the V segment lost 8 bases, leaving 6 bases of the junction unmatched. Per the germline V gene, CDR1 is ENHRY and CDR2 is SYGVKD. For the CDR3, the DNA is TGTGCCATCTGGGACAGGGTGGGTGAGCAGTACTTC. Protein sequence: CAIWDRVGEQYF.